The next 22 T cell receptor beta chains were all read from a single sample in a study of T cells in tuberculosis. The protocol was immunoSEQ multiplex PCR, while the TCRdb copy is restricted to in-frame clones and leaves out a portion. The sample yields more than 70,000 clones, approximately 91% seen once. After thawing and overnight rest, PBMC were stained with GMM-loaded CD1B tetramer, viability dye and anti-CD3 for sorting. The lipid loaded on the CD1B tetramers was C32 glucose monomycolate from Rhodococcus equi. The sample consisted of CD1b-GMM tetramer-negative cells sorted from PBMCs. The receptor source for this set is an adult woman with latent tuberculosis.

CDR3 nucleotides: TGTGCCAGCAGCTTAGGCAGGGTTAGCTCCTACGAGCAGTACTTC. This sequence encodes CASSLGRVSSYEQYF. The chain employs TRBV7-2 and TRBJ2-5; D may be TRBD1 (5 bases). The better agreement between TRBJ2-7 and the DNA end casts doubt on the J call. Germline V gene lookup returns CDR1 SGHTA and CDR2 FQGNSA. This CDR3 is built from 15 residues.

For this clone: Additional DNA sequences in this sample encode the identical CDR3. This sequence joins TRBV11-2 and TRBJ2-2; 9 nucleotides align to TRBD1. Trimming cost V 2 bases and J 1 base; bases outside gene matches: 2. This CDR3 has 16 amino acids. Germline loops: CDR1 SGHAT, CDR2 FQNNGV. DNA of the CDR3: TGTGCCAGCAGCTTATACAGGGGGCTGAACACCGGGGAGCTGTTTTTT. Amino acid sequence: CASSLYRGLNTGELFF.

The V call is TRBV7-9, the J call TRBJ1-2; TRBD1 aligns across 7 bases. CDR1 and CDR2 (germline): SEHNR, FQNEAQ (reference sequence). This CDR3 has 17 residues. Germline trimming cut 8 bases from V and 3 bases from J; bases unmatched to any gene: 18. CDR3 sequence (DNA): TGTGCCAGCCCGCTATACTCCTCCAGACAGGGAGACTATGGCTACACCTTC. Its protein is CASPLYSSRQGDYGYTF.

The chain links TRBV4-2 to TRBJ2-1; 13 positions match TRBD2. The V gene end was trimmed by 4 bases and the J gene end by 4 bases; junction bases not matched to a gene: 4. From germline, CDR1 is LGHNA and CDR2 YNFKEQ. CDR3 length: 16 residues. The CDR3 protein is CASSLTTSGGYNEQFF. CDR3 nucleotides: TGTGCCAGCAGCCTCACGACTAGCGGGGGGTACAATGAGCAGTTCTTC.

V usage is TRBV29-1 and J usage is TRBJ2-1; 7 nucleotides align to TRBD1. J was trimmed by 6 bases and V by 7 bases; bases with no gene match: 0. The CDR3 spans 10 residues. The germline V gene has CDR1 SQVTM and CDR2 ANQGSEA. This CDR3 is CSGQGNEQFF. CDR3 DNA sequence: TGCAGCGGACAGGGCAATGAGCAGTTCTTC.

The CDR3 region has the DNA TGTGCCAGCAGCGGAGGGAGGGGACTAGCGGGGCCCTACGAGCAGTACTTC. It yields the protein CASSGGRGLAGPYEQYF. V usage is TRBV7-2 and J usage is TRBJ2-7; 13 bases line up with TRBD2. Trimming cost V 5 bases and J 2 bases; bases outside gene matches: 9. This CDR3 is 17 amino acids long. From germline, CDR1 is SGHTA and CDR2 FQGNSA.

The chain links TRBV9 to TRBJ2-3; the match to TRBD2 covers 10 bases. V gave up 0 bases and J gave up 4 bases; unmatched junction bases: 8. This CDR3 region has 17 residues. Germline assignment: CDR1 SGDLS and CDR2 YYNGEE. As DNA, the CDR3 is TGTGCCAGCAGCGTAGGGGCTAGCGGGGGTGCCGCAGATACGCAGTATTTT. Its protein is CASSVGASGGAADTQYF.

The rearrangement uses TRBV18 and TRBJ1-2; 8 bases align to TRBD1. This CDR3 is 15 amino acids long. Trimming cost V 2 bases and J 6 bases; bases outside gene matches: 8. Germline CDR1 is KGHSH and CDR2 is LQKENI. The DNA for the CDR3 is TGTGCCAGCTCACCAGCAGGGGGCGCGAGTAATGGCTACACCTTC. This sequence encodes CASSPAGGASNGYTF.

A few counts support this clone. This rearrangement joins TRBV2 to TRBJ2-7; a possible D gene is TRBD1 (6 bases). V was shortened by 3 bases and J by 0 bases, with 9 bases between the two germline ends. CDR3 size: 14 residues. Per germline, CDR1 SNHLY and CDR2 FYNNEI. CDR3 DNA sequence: TGTGCCAGCAGTGAGCAGGGGCCCTCCTACGAGCAGTACGTC. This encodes CASSEQGPSYEQYV.

CDR3 region: CASSQTGLETQYF. The CDR3 DNA follows: TGTGCCAGCAGCCAGACAGGGTTGGAGACCCAGTACTTC. The chain combines TRBV5-6 with TRBJ2-5; 7 bases are shared with TRBD1. The CDR3 has 13 amino acids. Looked up from germline, CDR1 is SGHDT and CDR2 is YYEEEE. The junction had 5 bases not matched to a gene; V was cut back by 4 bases and J by 5 bases.

The CDR3 bases are TGTGCCAGCGTCCGGGACAGCCAATACGAGCAGTACTTC. It encodes CASVRDSQYEQYF. The chain uses TRBV6-1 and TRBJ2-7; 7 bases line up with TRBD1. Germline CDR1 MNHNS, CDR2 SASEGT. CDR3 length: 13 amino acids. The J segment lost 4 bases and the V segment lost 8 bases, leaving 8 bases of the junction unmatched.

CDR3 sequence: CASSLAGTQYF. Written as DNA, the CDR3 is TGTGCCAGCAGCTTAGCCGGTACGCAGTATTTT. The chain combines TRBV11-2 with TRBJ2-3; no definite D call. V dropped 1 base and J dropped 8 bases, with 4 bases sitting between them. The CDR3 contains 11 residues. The germline CDR1 and CDR2 sequences are SGHAT and FQNNGV.

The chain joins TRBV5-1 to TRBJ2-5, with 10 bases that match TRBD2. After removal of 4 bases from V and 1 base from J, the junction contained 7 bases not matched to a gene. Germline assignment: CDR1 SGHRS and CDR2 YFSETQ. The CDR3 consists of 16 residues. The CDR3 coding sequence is TGCGCCAGCAGCCCGGGGTTAGCGGGGGGCCAAGAGACCCAGTACTTC. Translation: CASSPGLAGGQETQYF.

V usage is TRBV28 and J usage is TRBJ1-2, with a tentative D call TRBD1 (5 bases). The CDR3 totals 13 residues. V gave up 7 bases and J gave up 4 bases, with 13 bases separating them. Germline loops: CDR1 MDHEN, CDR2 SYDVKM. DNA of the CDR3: TGTGCCAGCAAGGCAGGGCCCCTCTATGGCTACACCTTC. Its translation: CASKAGPLYGYTF.

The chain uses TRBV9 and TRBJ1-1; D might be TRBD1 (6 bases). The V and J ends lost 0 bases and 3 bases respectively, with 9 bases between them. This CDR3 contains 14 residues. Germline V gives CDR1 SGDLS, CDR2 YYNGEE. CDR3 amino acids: CASSVEGGDTEAFF. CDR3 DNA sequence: TGTGCCAGCAGCGTAGAGGGGGGGGACACTGAAGCTTTCTTT.

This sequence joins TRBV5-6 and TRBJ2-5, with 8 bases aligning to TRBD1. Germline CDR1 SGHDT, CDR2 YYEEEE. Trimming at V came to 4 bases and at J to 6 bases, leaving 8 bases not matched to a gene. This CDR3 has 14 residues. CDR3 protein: CASSTDRDLKTQYF. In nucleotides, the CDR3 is TGTGCCAGCAGCACGGACAGGGATTTAAAGACCCAGTACTTC.

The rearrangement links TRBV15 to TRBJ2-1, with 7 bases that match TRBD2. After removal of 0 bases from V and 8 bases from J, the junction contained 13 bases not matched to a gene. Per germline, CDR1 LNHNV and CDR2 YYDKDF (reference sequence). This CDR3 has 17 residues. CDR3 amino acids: CATSRDLGRVSGDEQFF. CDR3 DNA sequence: TGTGCCACCAGCAGAGATTTGGGTCGTGTAAGCGGGGATGAGCAGTTCTTC.

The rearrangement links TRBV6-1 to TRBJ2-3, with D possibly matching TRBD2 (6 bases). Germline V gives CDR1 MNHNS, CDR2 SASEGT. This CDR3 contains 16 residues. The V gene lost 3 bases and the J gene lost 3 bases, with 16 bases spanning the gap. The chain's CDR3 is CASSDRPGTPTDTQYF. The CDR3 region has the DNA TGTGCCAGCAGTGACAGACCAGGGACTCCGACAGATACGCAGTATTTT.

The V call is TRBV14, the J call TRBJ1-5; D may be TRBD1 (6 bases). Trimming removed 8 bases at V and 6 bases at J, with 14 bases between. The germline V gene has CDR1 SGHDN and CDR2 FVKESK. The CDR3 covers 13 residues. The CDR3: CASSGGAGQPQHF. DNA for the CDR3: TGTGCCAGCTCGGGGGGGGCGGGTCAGCCCCAGCATTTT. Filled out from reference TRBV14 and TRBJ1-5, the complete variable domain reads EAGVTQFPSHSVIEKGQTVTLRCDPISGHDNLYWYRRVMGKEIKFLLHFVKESKQDESGMPNNRFLAERTGGTYSTLKVQPAELEDSGVYFCASSGGAGQPQHFGDGTRLSIL.

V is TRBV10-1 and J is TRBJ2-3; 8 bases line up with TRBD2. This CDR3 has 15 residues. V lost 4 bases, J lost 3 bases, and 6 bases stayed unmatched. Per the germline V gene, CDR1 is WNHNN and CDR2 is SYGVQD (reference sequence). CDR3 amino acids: CASSGGGGQTDTQYF. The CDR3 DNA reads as TGCGCCAGCAGTGGTGGCGGGGGGCAGACAGATACGCAGTATTTT.

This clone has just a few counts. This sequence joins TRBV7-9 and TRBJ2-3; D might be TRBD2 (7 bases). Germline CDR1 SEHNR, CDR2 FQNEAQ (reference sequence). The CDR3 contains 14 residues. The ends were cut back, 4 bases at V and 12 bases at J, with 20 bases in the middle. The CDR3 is CASSSAAFRGAQYF. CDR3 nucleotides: TGTGCCAGCAGCTCCGCGGCATTCCGGGGGGCCCAGTATTTT.

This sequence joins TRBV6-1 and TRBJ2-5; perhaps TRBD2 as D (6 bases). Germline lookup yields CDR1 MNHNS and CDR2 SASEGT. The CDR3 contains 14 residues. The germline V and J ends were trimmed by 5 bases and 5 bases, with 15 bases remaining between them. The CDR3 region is CASSTLTSRETQYF. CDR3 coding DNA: TGTGCCAGCAGTACTCTGACTAGTAGGGAGACCCAGTACTTC.